One sample yielded the 14 T cell receptor beta chains listed below, sequenced in a study of blood T cell repertoires in COVID-19. Clones were read by immunoSEQ multiplex PCR, and TCRdb kept only the in-frame ones, dropping some. The sample lists approximately 170,000 clones; approximately 86% were seen once. Sequencing input: peripheral blood. All receptors come from a man aged 50-60 years with active or convalescent COVID-19.

This chain joins TRBV24-1 and TRBJ2-4, with 12 bases identical to TRBD2. After removal of 3 bases from V and 9 bases from J, the junction contained 5 bases not matched to a gene. Germline CDR1 is KGHDR and CDR2 is SFDVKD. The CDR3 extends over 15 amino acids. The CDR3 DNA is TGTGCCACCAGTGATAAGACTAGCGGGAGAGGCATTCAGTACTTC. Its protein product is CATSDKTSGRGIQYF.

This clone was recorded a few times. This chain connects TRBV14 to TRBJ2-7; 7 bases are a match to TRBD1. The CDR3 is 15 amino acids. Per the germline V gene, CDR1 is SGHDN and CDR2 is FVKESK. V was clipped by 2 bases and J by 3 bases; unmatched bases: 7. CDR3 DNA sequence: TGTGCCAGCAGCCAATACTCTTCAGGGGGCTACGAGCAGTACTTC. Protein sequence: CASSQYSSGGYEQYF.

The chain has TRBV4-3 and TRBJ1-1; TRBD1 matches 8 bases. Trimming cost V 4 bases and J 5 bases; bases outside gene matches: 15. Germline assignment: CDR1 LGHNA and CDR2 YSLEER. This CDR3 spans 17 amino acids. CDR3 nucleotides: TGCGCCAGCAGCCCCACGGTTGGTAGGACAGGGAATACTGAAGCTTTCTTT. Translated, it gives CASSPTVGRTGNTEAFF.

This clone was counted once. The rearrangement uses TRBV30 and TRBJ1-5; maybe TRBD1 (6 bases). The CDR3 length is 13 residues. Germline V lookup: CDR1 GTSNPN, CDR2 SVGIG (reference sequence). V was clipped by 3 bases and J by 0 bases, with 6 bases between them. The CDR3 spells CAWRGHSNQPQHF. The CDR3 DNA reads as TGTGCCTGGAGGGGACATAGCAATCAGCCCCAGCATTTT.

The J gene is TRBJ2-2, the V gene TRBV6-2 or TRBV6-3; 11 positions match TRBD2. V gave up 6 bases and J gave up 4 bases; unmatched junction bases: 16. CDR3 length: 19 residues. From germline, CDR1 is MNHEY and CDR2 SVGEGT. CDR3 in DNA: TGTGCCAGCAGCGCCCGTTTAGCGGGGGGGCCTCCGGGCACCGGGGAGCTGTTTTTT. Translation: CASSARLAGGPPGTGELFF.

This clone was seen only once. The chain links TRBV7-2 to TRBJ1-4; 7 nucleotides align to TRBD1. This CDR3 spans 14 amino acids. The ends lost 5 bases at V and 8 bases at J; junction bases unmatched: 8. Germline V CDR1 and CDR2: SGHTA, FQGNSA. CDR3 amino acids: CASSLRQGSEKLFF. The CDR3 DNA reads TGTGCCAGCAGCCTCAGACAGGGTTCCGAAAAACTGTTTTTT.

The rearrangement joins TRBV28 to TRBJ2-1; D is uncertain. The CDR3 totals 12 residues. Germline CDR1 is MDHEN and CDR2 is SYDVKM. Trimming took off 3 bases at V and 3 bases at J, with 3 bases between the two ends. CDR3 region: CASSFNYNEQFF. CDR3 in DNA: TGTGCCAGCAGTTTTAACTACAATGAGCAGTTCTTC.

This chain joins TRBV28 and TRBJ2-4, with TRBD2 matching over 11 bases. Germline V lookup: CDR1 MDHEN, CDR2 SYDVKM. This CDR3 contains 13 residues. The trim removed 10 bases at V and 7 bases at J, leaving 6 bases unmatched. The CDR3 loop is CATIAGGPNIQYF. For the CDR3, the DNA is TGTGCCACTATAGCGGGGGGGCCGAACATTCAGTACTTC. The variable domain in full, with the rest retrieved from reference TRBV28 and TRBJ2-4, is DVKVTQSSRYLVKRTGEKVFLECVQDMDHENMFWYRQDPGLGLRLIYFSYDVKMKEKGDIPEGYSVSREKKERFSLILESASTNQTSMYLCATIAGGPNIQYFGAGTRLSVL.

The V call is TRBV19, the J call TRBJ1-2; the D is unclear. This CDR3 is built from 14 residues. Trimming took 5 bases from V and 8 from J, leaving 18 bases between them. Germline V gene sequence: CDR1 LNHDA, CDR2 SQIVND (reference sequence). The CDR3 DNA reads as TGTGCCAGTAGTCGTGGCCCGAAGACTAGGGGCTACACCTTC. It is translated as CASSRGPKTRGYTF. Together with reference TRBV19 and TRBJ1-2, the CDR3 gives the full variable domain: DGGITQSPKYLFRKEGQNVTLSCEQNLNHDAMYWYRQDPGQGLRLIYYSQIVNDFQKGDIAEGYSVSREKKESFPLTVTSAQKNPTAFYLCASSRGPKTRGYTFGSGTRLTVV.

The gene calls are TRBV7-9 and TRBJ2-7; 9 bases are shared with TRBD2. Germline CDR1 and CDR2: SEHNR and FQNEAQ (reference sequence). J lost 2 bases, V lost 8 bases, and 7 bases had no gene match. This CDR3 region has 14 residues. CDR3 coding DNA: TGTGCCAGCGAATATATAGCGGGAGCCTACGAGCAGTACTTC. It specifies CASEYIAGAYEQYF.

This rearrangement joins TRBV7-7 to TRBJ2-7; TRBD2 might be the D (5 bases). Germline CDR1 and CDR2: SSHAT and FNYEAQ (reference sequence). Trimming pared 2 bases from V and 1 base from J, leaving 21 bases between. The CDR3 is made up of 18 amino acids. CDR3 coding DNA: TGTGCCAGCAGCTTAATTTTCGGGATCCCCCAGCGATCCTACGAGCAGTACTTC. Its protein is CASSLIFGIPQRSYEQYF.

In DNA form, the CDR3 reads TGTGCCAGCAGTTTCCCTGGGGGCGAGACCCAGTACTTC. Protein sequence: CASSFPGGETQYF. This chain uses TRBV12-3 or TRBV12-4 with TRBJ2-5; tentative D call: TRBD1 (6 bases). This CDR3 region has 13 residues. Trimming cost V 3 bases and J 5 bases, with 10 bases left between them.

The gene calls are TRBV6-5 and TRBJ2-3, with D tentatively TRBD2 (5 bases). In germline, CDR1 is MNHEY, CDR2 SVGAGI. With 0 bases removed from V and 11 bases from J, the gap between germline ends came to 12 bases. The CDR3 contains 13 residues. The DNA for the CDR3 is TGTGCCAGCAGTTACTCGATGGTAGGAGGGCAGTATTTT. Translating gives CASSYSMVGGQYF.

The V and J genes are TRBV9 and TRBJ1-1; 8 bases align to TRBD1. Unmatched junction bases numbered 6, after V lost 4 bases and J lost 1 base. This CDR3 is built from 15 residues. The germline V gene has CDR1 SGDLS and CDR2 YYNGEE. CDR3 DNA: TGTGCCAGCAGCCCTTTAACAGGGGGGAACACTGAAGCTTTCTTT. It encodes CASSPLTGGNTEAFF.